This T cell receptor beta chain came from a study of OX40 agonist ivuxolimab in advanced cancers. About the investigation overall: The costimulatory receptor OX40 (CD134) was targeted by ivuxolimab, a fully human IgG2 agonistic monoclonal antibody. Intravenous ivuxolimab was administered to patients every 2 weeks at six dose levels: 0.01, 0.1, 0.3, 1.5, 3 and 10 mg/kg. Of the roughly 52 dose-escalation patients, hepatocellular carcinoma was present in about 20, melanoma in about 15, renal cell carcinoma in 9 and head and neck cancer in 9. Peripheral TCRbeta sequencing was intended to test whether TCR sequence diversity was altered and clonal T-cell expansion was caused by ivuxolimab. A male proportion of under 85% and a mean age of 60 years, ranging from roughly 23 to 80, were recorded for the dose-escalation cohort. Patients were allowed to have had prior anti-PD-1, anti-PD-L1 or anti-CTLA-4 therapy, and 40% to 45% of the dose-escalation patients had been treated with checkpoint inhibitors. The paper describes the monotherapy dose-escalation part (N ≈ 50 patients) of the phase I trial of ivuxolimab. Partial responses were achieved by three dose-escalation patients, of whom one had hepatocellular carcinoma and two had cutaneous melanoma. What the study reported, not specific to this receptor: Low levels of normalized T-cell clonal expansion were also shown by some nonresponding patients. At doses of 0.1 to 3.0 mg/kg, clonal expansion of both CD4+ and CD8+ T cells in blood was seen between baseline and week 6. Partial responders in the 0.1-3.0 mg/kg groups had among the lowest normalized peripheral clonal expansion, especially among CD8+ T cells. Which antigens the clonally expanded peripheral T cells were specific for was not determined. On average, CD8+ T cells showed more expanded clones than CD4+ T cells after ivuxolimab.

CDR1 is given as SGHTA and CDR2 as FQGNSA, both from the germline V gene. From cysteine to phenylalanine, the CDR3 is 15 amino acids long. Kept here is only the CDR3 DNA, which spans 45 bases and is read in frame from base 1. Germline trimming: 4 bases from V, 9 bases from J; junction bases outside gene matches: 10. To sequence the TCRbeta CDR3 region, genomic DNA was isolated from the sorted cells. The immunoSEQ Assay was used to sequence the TCRbeta CDR3 regions. TCRdb mirrors the immuneACCESS table, restricted to in-frame sequences. Some clones are absent from its copies; in checked studies, under half trace to an unresolved V gene, and the reason for the others is unknown. This sample holds fewer than 70,000 clones; about 89% were observed only once. The ten largest clones take up around 15% of the sample. This clone was observed a single time. Its antigen target is currently unknown. Per-base qualities were not stored, and no clone one base away is much larger.

The trial excluded patients who had a history of autoimmune disease or were on systemic immunosuppression. Peripheral blood for TCR sequencing was collected from all dose cohorts at baseline, on cycle 4 day 1, and on cycle 7 day 1. Samples came from an open-label, multicenter, first-in-human phase I dose-escalation trial of ivuxolimab. The trial enrolled adults with locally advanced or metastatic head and neck squamous cell, hepatocellular, melanoma or renal cell carcinoma. Before TCR sequencing, CD4+ T cells and CD8+ T cells were sorted from peripheral blood as separate populations. Sequences were derived from CD4+ or CD8+ T cells sorted from blood, sampled in a trial of the OX40 agonist ivuxolimab. In this chain, TRBV7-2 is recombined with TRBJ2-7, with TRBD2 identical over 12 junction bases. The TCR originated in an adult with an advanced solid tumor such as melanoma, head and neck, liver or kidney cancer. The CDR3: CASSSPTSGSLAQYF. The nucleotide sequence is given as TGTGCCAGCAGCTCCCCGACTAGCGGGAGTTTAGCGCAGTACTTC.